The 8 T cell receptor beta chains listed next were all sequenced from one sample in a study of blood T cell repertoires in COVID-19. Sequencing used immunoSEQ multiplex PCR; TCRdb keeps in-frame clones, though not all of them. The sample has 110,000 or so clones, roughly 75% seen once; the top ten hold about 4.7%. Sequenced material: peripheral blood. The receptors here all came from a human donor in a cohort sampled during active or convalescent COVID-19.

This clone was seen more than once but under ten times. The V call is TRBV10-3, the J call TRBJ2-7; TRBD1 agrees at 7 bases. Trimming at V came to 6 bases and at J to 5 bases, leaving 10 bases not matched to a gene. CDR1 is ENHRY, CDR2 SYGVKD, per germline. This CDR3 comprises 14 residues. The CDR3 loop is CAIRETGSADEQYF. CDR3 coding DNA: TGTGCCATCAGGGAGACAGGGAGCGCGGACGAGCAGTACTTC.

The chain combines TRBV5-3 with TRBJ1-5; D gene uncertain. TRBV5-3 is labeled an ORF, and its function is uncertain. The CDR3 totals 16 residues. With 1 base removed from V and 4 bases from J, the gap between germline ends came to 15 bases. The CDR3 bases are TGTGCCAGAAGCTTGTCTCCGGCAGGCCAAAATCAGCCCCAGCATTTT. It is translated as CARSLSPAGQNQPQHF.

This chain uses TRBV18 with TRBJ1-5; TRBD1 is a possible D gene (5 bases). The ends were cut back, 2 bases at V and 0 bases at J, with 14 bases in the middle. CDR1 is KGHSH, CDR2 LQKENI, per germline. This CDR3 contains 17 residues. For the CDR3, the DNA is TGTGCCAGCTCACCATTTTCGACAGCTAATAGCAATCAGCCCCAGCATTTT. Encoded protein: CASSPFSTANSNQPQHF.

The V gene is TRBV7-8, the J gene TRBJ1-1, with TRBD1 as a possible D gene (5 bases). Trimming shortened V by 5 bases and J by 0 bases, and 22 bases separated the two germline ends. CDR1 and CDR2 (germline): SGHVS, FQNEAQ. This CDR3 is built from 18 residues. In DNA, the CDR3 is TGTGCCAGCAGCCCCCGGGGGGACCCCGAGGGGATGAACACTGAAGCTTTCTTT. This codes for CASSPRGDPEGMNTEAFF.

This rearrangement joins TRBV5-4 to TRBJ2-7; D ambiguous. Trimming removed 5 bases at V and 0 bases at J, with 9 bases between. The CDR3 sequence is 13 residues long. Germline V gene data show CDR1 as SGHNT and CDR2 as YYREEE (reference sequence). Here the CDR3 reads CASSSRSSYEQYF. In nucleotides, the CDR3 is TGTGCCAGCAGTTCCCGCAGCTCCTACGAGCAGTACTTC.

The V gene is TRBV27, the J gene TRBJ1-5; D perhaps matches TRBD1 (5 bases). CDR1 is MNHEY, CDR2 SMNVEV, per germline (reference sequence). V was shortened by 5 bases and J by 2 bases, with 13 bases between the two germline ends. The CDR3 contains 15 residues. This CDR3 is CASSPGWEGNQPQHF. As DNA, the CDR3 is TGTGCCAGCAGTCCAGGGTGGGAGGGCAATCAGCCCCAGCATTTT.

This clone was found a few times. V gene TRBV5-1 combines with J gene TRBJ1-2; maybe TRBD1 (6 bases). V gave up 4 bases and J gave up 8 bases, with 21 bases separating them. The CDR3 has 15 residues. Germline-derived CDR1 and CDR2 are SGHRS and YFSETQ. The CDR3 loop is CASSPRGAGEDGYTF. The CDR3 bases are TGCGCCAGCAGCCCGCGAGGGGCAGGGGAAGACGGCTACACCTTC. The variable domain in full, with the rest retrieved from reference TRBV5-1 and TRBJ1-2, is KAGVTQTPRYLIKTRGQQVTLSCSPISGHRSVSWYQQTPGQGLQFLFEYFSETQRNKGNFPGRFSGRQFSNSRSEMNVSTLELGDSALYLCASSPRGAGEDGYTFGSGTRLTVV.

The V call is TRBV5-6, the J call TRBJ2-1, with a tentative D call TRBD1 (6 bases). Trimming left V 4 bases short and J 6 bases short, with 17 bases between. Germline V gene lookup returns CDR1 SGHDT and CDR2 YYEEEE. The CDR3 length is 15 residues. The CDR3 nucleotides are TGTGCCAGCAGCCCCGAATTGATCAGGGGCAATGAGCAGTTCTTC. It encodes CASSPELIRGNEQFF.